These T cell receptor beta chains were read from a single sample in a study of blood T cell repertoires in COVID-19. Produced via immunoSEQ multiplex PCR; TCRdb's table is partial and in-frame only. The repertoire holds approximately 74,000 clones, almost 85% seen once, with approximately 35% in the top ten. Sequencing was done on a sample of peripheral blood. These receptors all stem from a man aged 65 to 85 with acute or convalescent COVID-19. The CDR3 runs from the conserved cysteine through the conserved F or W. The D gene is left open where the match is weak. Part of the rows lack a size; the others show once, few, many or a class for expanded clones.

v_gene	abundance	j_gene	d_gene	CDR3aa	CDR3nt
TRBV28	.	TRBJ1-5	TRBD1	CASSWTGGNQPQHF	TGTGCCAGCAGTTGGACAGGGGGCAATCAGCCCCAGCATTTT
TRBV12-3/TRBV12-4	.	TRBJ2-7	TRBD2	CASSSGGWYEQYF	TGTGCCAGCAGTTCGGGGGGGTGGTACGAGCAGTACTTC
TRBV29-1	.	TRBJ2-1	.	CSVGGGMNEQFF	TGCAGCGTAGGGGGGGGGATGAATGAGCAGTTCTTC
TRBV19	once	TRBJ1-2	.	CASSYGGVEGNYGYTF	TGTGCCAGTAGCTATGGAGGGGTTGAGGGGAACTATGGCTACACCTTC
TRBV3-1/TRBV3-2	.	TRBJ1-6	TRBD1	CASSQGQRARNSPLHF	TGTGCCAGCAGCCAGGGACAGCGAGCACGGAATTCACCCCTCCACTTT
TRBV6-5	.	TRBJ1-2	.	CASSYSSPRGNYGYTF	TGTGCCAGCAGTTACTCGAGCCCCCGGGGTAACTATGGCTACACCTTC
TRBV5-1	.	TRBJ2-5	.	CASSPQVQETQYF	TGCGCCAGCAGCCCACAGGTTCAAGAGACCCAGTACTTC
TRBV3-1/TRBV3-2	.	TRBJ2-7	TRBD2	CASSQEGGFSEQYF	TGTGCCAGCAGCCAAGAGGGGGGGTTCTCCGAGCAGTACTTC
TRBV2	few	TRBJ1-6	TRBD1	CAVGDRPYNSPLHF	TGTGCCGTCGGGGACAGGCCTTATAATTCACCCCTCCACTTT
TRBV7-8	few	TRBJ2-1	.	CASSLVLYNEQFF	TGTGCCAGCAGCTTAGTCCTTTACAATGAGCAGTTCTTC
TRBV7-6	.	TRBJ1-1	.	CASSLESMSPGTEAFF	TGTGCCAGCAGCCTAGAAAGTATGTCCCCAGGCACTGAAGCTTTCTTT
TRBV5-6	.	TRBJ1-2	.	CASSLIPGVVANYGYTF	TGTGCCAGCAGCTTAATACCAGGGGTCGTAGCTAACTATGGCTACACCTTC
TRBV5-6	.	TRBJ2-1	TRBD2	CASSLLASGSIHNEQFF	TGTGCCAGCAGCTTGTTAGCTAGCGGGAGTATCCACAATGAGCAGTTCTTC
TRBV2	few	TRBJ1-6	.	CASSYHRDYNSPLHF	TGTGCCAGCAGCTACCACAGGGATTATAATTCACCCCTCCACTTT